Listed below are T cell receptor beta chains from one sample, sequenced in a study of graft-versus-host responses after intestinal transplantation. Sequenced by immunoSEQ multiplex PCR; TCRdb stores in-frame clones only, minus some. The table lists approximately 14,000 clones, 90% to 95% of them singletons. Specimen: PBMCs, collected 9 days after transplant. The receptors shown here come from a human patient who received an intestinal transplant, so some T cells may come from the graft donor. CDR3s include the opening cysteine and the closing phenylalanine or tryptophan. D genes are given only for firm matches. Some rows have no size entry. The others give once, few or many, or a class for an expanded clone.

v_call	j_call	clone_size	d_call	cdr3_length	cdr3_aa	cdr3_nt
TRBV14	TRBJ1-2	-	-	13	CASSQGQGGGYTF	TGTGCCAGCAGCCAAGGGCAGGGTGGTGGCTACACCTTC
TRBV10-2	TRBJ1-1	-	-	13	CASSLEARERAFF	TGCGCCAGCAGTCTAGAGGCCAGGGAAAGAGCTTTCTTT
TRBV7-6	TRBJ2-3	-	TRBD2	18	CASSLGYRLADPRDTQYF	TGTGCCAGCAGCTTAGGTTATAGGCTAGCGGACCCCAGGGATACGCAGTATTTT
TRBV20-1	TRBJ2-1	-	-	8	CSASREFF	TGCAGTGCTAGTCGGGAGTTCTTC
TRBV10-2	TRBJ1-1	-	-	12	CASRPLGAEAFF	TGCGCCAGCAGACCACTAGGGGCGGAAGCTTTCTTT
TRBV11-2	TRBJ2-1	-	TRBD2	16	CASSLVDLAGENEQFF	TGTGCCAGCAGCTTAGTCGATCTAGCGGGAGAGAATGAGCAGTTCTTC
TRBV6-5	TRBJ1-3	-	-	15	CASSYSGNGWDTIYF	TGTGCCAGCAGTTACTCGGGCAATGGGTGGGACACCATATATTTT
TRBV6-6	TRBJ2-5	few	-	14	CASSYSRVEETQYF	TGTGCCAGCAGTTACTCGAGAGTGGAAGAGACCCAGTACTTC
TRBV12-2	TRBJ1-4	-	-	16	CASRLARTGRDEKLFF	TGTGCAAGTCGCTTAGCTCGGACAGGGCGAGATGAAAAACTGTTTTTT
TRBV19	TRBJ2-3	-	TRBD1	15	CAGNVWDSSTDTQYF	TGTGCCGGTAACGTCTGGGACAGTAGCACAGATACGCAGTATTTT
TRBV5-1	TRBJ2-1	-	TRBD2	16	CASSPGLAGGVDEQFF	TGCGCCAGCAGCCCGGGACTAGCGGGAGGGGTCGATGAGCAGTTCTTC
TRBV9	TRBJ2-7	-	-	14	CASSPLEVSYEQYF	TGTGCCAGCAGCCCACTCGAGGTCAGCTACGAGCAGTACTTC
TRBV7-9	TRBJ2-2	once	-	15	CASSLSSSPAGELFF	TGTGCCAGCAGCTTAAGCTCTTCCCCCGCCGGGGAGCTGTTTTTT
TRBV27	TRBJ2-1	-	TRBD2	13	CASSVAGINEQFF	TGTGCCAGCAGTGTAGCGGGAATCAATGAGCAGTTCTTC
TRBV6-1	TRBJ2-2	-	-	10	CASSGLELFF	TGTGCCAGCAGTGGGCTGGAGCTGTTTTTT
TRBV13	TRBJ2-7	-	TRBD2	14	CASSLAGGTYEQYF	TGTGCCAGCAGCTTAGCGGGGGGGACCTACGAGCAGTACTTC
TRBV6-1	TRBJ2-5	-	-	16	CASSEVSDWAGETQYF	TGTGCCAGCAGTGAAGTGAGCGACTGGGCCGGAGAGACCCAGTACTTC
TRBV11-2	TRBJ2-7	-	-	12	CASSSTLREQYF	TGTGCCAGCAGCTCCACATTACGAGAGCAGTACTTC
TRBV19	TRBJ2-1	-	TRBD2	15	CASRRLAGAYNEQFF	TGTGCCAGTAGGCGACTAGCGGGCGCCTACAATGAGCAGTTCTTC
TRBV4-1	TRBJ1-2	-	-	12	CASSPGGYGYTF	TGTGCCAGCAGCCCGGGGGGGTATGGCTACACCTTC
TRBV4-1	TRBJ2-7	few	TRBD1	16	CASSLQPGQGHYEQYF	TGCGCCAGCAGCCTCCAACCGGGACAGGGGCACTACGAGCAGTACTTC
TRBV5-1	TRBJ1-2	-	-	14	CASSLGGYVYGYTF	TGCGCCAGCAGCTTAGGGGGGTATGTCTATGGCTACACCTTC
TRBV19	TRBJ2-2	once	-	15	CASSLSDSNTGELFF	TGTGCCAGTTCCCTTAGCGACTCGAACACCGGGGAGCTGTTTTTT
TRBV12-5	TRBJ1-5	-	-	13	CASGLVKQQPQHF	TGTGCTAGTGGTTTGGTAAAACAGCAGCCCCAGCATTTT
TRBV6-5	TRBJ1-5	-	-	13	CASRLDINQPQHF	TGTGCCAGCAGATTAGATATCAATCAGCCCCAGCATTTT
TRBV5-6	TRBJ2-7	-	-	15	CASSLAEYPEYEQYF	TGTGCCAGCAGCTTGGCGGAGTATCCCGAATACGAGCAGTACTTC
TRBV11-1	TRBJ2-7	-	-	18	CASSLAPSPGVPSYEQYF	TGTGCCAGCAGCTTAGCCCCCTCGCCGGGCGTCCCCTCCTACGAGCAGTACTTC
TRBV7-9	TRBJ1-1	-	-	12	CATQRGNTEAFF	TGTGCCACCCAAAGGGGGAACACTGAAGCTTTCTTT
TRBV6-5	TRBJ2-3	-	-	14	CASSQGLGTDTQYF	TGTGCCAGCAGTCAGGGTTTGGGCACAGATACGCAGTATTTT
TRBV5-1	TRBJ2-7	once	TRBD2	13	CASSSGRGYEQYF	TGCGCCAGCAGCTCCGGGAGGGGGTATGAGCAGTACTTC